The entry that follows covers one TCR beta chain sequence. Antigen unknown. An end of the junction differs from the germline gene, which may be a read error. Genomic DNA was employed as the template in profiling TCR beta VDJ and CDR3. TCRdb ran MiXCR on the reads and lists one entry per CDR3 protein. The sample has a few hundred thousand distinct CDR3 sequences, roughly 82% seen once. Previously, flow cytometry had revealed CD8+CD57+ cell expansion in the patients chosen for sequencing. Each patient gave a blood sample that was collected before any therapy had been received. This sample was included in a study of CD8+CD57+ T cells in acquired aplastic anemia. Looking at the study overall: Roughly 3 ug was the average amount of DNA from sorted CD4+ and CD8+ cells.

Whole-study findings and limits: Both patients and controls carried the same twenty-nine CD8+ CDR3 sequences.

The CDR3 length is 13 residues. Germline lookup yields CDR1 SGHTA and CDR2 FQGNSA. The chain couples TRBV7-2 to TRBJ2-1; perhaps D is TRBD1 or TRBD2 (6 bases each). The material sequenced was sorted CD4+, CD8+, or CD8+CD57+ T cells (not recorded which) from PBMCs. This receptor was obtained from a human donor with aplastic anemia. The CDR3 region has the DNA TGTGCCAGCAGCGTAGGGGGAGGCCATGAGACGTTGTTT. The encoded protein is CASSVGGGHETLF. Full variable domain (missing parts from reference TRBV7-2 and TRBJ2-1): GAGVSQSPSNKVTEKGKDVELRCDPISGHTALYWYRQSLGQGLEFLIYFQGNSAPDKSGLPSDRFSAERTGGSVSTLTIQRTQQEDSAVYLCASSVGGGHETLFGPGTRLTVL.